A single sample gave rise to the 9 T cell receptor beta chains below, sequenced in a study of vaccination effects on CD4 cells after COVID-19. Pools of viral peptides were used by the ViraFEST assay to expand antigen-specific CD4+ T cells ahead of sequencing. Culture proceeded for roughly ten days, and CD4+ T cells were then isolated. The participants, recipients of two vaccine doses, got either BNT162b2 or mRNA-1273. Their antigens remain unidentified. The protocol was immunoSEQ multiplex PCR, while the TCRdb copy is restricted to in-frame clones and leaves out a portion. The data contain 20,000 to 25,000 clones, about 72% of them singletons. This sample comprised CD4+ T cells from PBMCs cultured with HCoV-229E spike peptides, obtained after COVID-19 vaccination. These receptors were taken from a human donor who received a COVID-19 vaccine.

A single count supports this clone. The chain uses TRBV6-5 and TRBJ2-5; 9 bases are shared with TRBD1. V was clipped by 6 bases and J by 5 bases; unmatched bases: 4. The germline V gene encodes CDR1 MNHEY and CDR2 SVGAGI. CDR3 length: 13 residues. The CDR3 DNA sequence: TGTGCCAGCAGAGACGGACAGGGGGAGACCCAGTACTTC. Translated: CASRDGQGETQYF.

The chain recombines TRBV5-1 with TRBJ1-4, with D unresolved. CDR3 length: 14 amino acids. Germline CDR1 SGHRS, CDR2 YFSETQ. V was cut by 2 bases and J by 8 bases, with 13 bases left in between. The CDR3 sequence is CASSFAQTGEKLFF. DNA of the CDR3: TGCGCCAGCAGCTTCGCTCAAACTGGGGAAAAACTGTTTTTT. Full variable domain (rest looked up from reference TRBV5-1 and TRBJ1-4): KAGVTQTPRYLIKTRGQQVTLSCSPISGHRSVSWYQQTPGQGLQFLFEYFSETQRNKGNFPGRFSGRQFSNSRSEMNVSTLELGDSALYLCASSFAQTGEKLFFGSGTQLSVL.

The gene calls are TRBV7-9 and TRBJ2-1, with a tentative D call TRBD1 (6 bases). V was pared by 3 bases and J by 10 bases, with 10 bases between. The CDR3 contains 12 residues. Germline V gene lookup returns CDR1 SEHNR and CDR2 FQNEAQ (reference sequence). In DNA, the CDR3 is TGTGCCAGCAGCTTTACAGGGATGGAGCAGTTCTTC. This gives the protein CASSFTGMEQFF.

The chain is built from TRBV6-4 and TRBJ1-6; 8 nucleotides match TRBD1. Germline CDR1 reads MRHNA; CDR2 reads SNTAGT. Trimming took 4 bases from V and 10 from J; bases not matched to a gene: 6. This CDR3 comprises 14 residues. CDR3 in DNA: TGTGCCAGCAGTGCCACGACAGGGGTGTCACCCCTCCACTTT. Protein sequence: CASSATTGVSPLHF.

The V gene is TRBV10-3, the J gene TRBJ2-7; 11 positions match TRBD1. CDR3 length: 15 residues. Germline values: CDR1 ENHRY, CDR2 SYGVKD. The V and J ends lost 6 bases and 0 bases, in that order; junction bases with no gene match: 4. The CDR3 DNA sequence: TGTGCCATCAGATCGGGGACAGGGGGCTCCTACGAGCAGTACTTC. Protein product: CAIRSGTGGSYEQYF.

This chain connects TRBV6-5 to TRBJ1-1; tentatively, D is TRBD1 (6 bases). The CDR3 contains 13 residues. Germline V CDR1 and CDR2: MNHEY, SVGAGI. The V gene lost 11 bases and the J gene lost 1 base, with 14 bases spanning the gap. The CDR3 DNA follows: TGTGCCGGCCTCACAGGGCCGAACACTGAAGCTTTCTTT. Translating it yields CAGLTGPNTEAFF.

CDR3 coding DNA: TGCGCCAGCAGCGCCACTAGCGGCTGGGTTTCCTACAATGAGCAGTTCTTC. Encoded protein: CASSATSGWVSYNEQFF. J is TRBJ2-1 and V is TRBV5-1; 8 bases are a match to TRBD2. The junction had 10 bases not matched to a gene; V was cut back by 4 bases and J by 1 base. The length of the CDR3 is 17 residues. CDR1 SGHRS and CDR2 YFSETQ come from the germline V gene.

This clone came up once. This chain connects TRBV6-2 or TRBV6-3 to TRBJ2-7; no clear D gene. The germline V and J ends were trimmed by 2 bases and 2 bases, with 16 bases remaining between them. The length of the CDR3 is 16 residues. Germline V gene lookup returns CDR1 MNHEY and CDR2 SVGEGT. The CDR3 here is CASSYGSGGSTYEQYF. The DNA for the CDR3 is TGTGCCAGCAGTTACGGGTCGGGTGGCAGCACCTACGAGCAGTACTTC.

This clone showed up just once. CDR3 nucleotides: TGTGCCAGTAGTGCAGACAGGTATCGCTACACCTTC. Protein: CASSADRYRYTF. The chain employs TRBV19 and TRBJ1-2, with D tentatively TRBD1 (6 bases). The CDR3 contains 12 residues. CDR1 and CDR2 from the germline V gene are LNHDA and SQIVND (reference sequence). Trimming pared 5 bases from V and 9 bases from J, leaving 13 bases between.